These 12 T cell receptor beta chains share one sample of origin, sequenced in a study of CD8 T cells in ankylosing spondylitis. TCRdb fed the 5' RACE reads into MiXCR, producing one record per CDR3 protein. This sample has 150,000 to 200,000 distinct CDR3 sequences, with about 9.9% found just once. Material for sequencing was blood, either unsorted or a sorted T cell fraction (not recorded which). The receptor set was obtained from a male donor with ankylosing spondylitis or in good health (not recorded which).

J is TRBJ2-7 and V is TRBV6-5, with a possible D match to TRBD1 (6 bases). V shed 2 bases and J shed 0 bases, with 14 bases lying between them. Germline CDR1 is MNHEY and CDR2 is SVGAGI. This CDR3 is 16 amino acids long. The CDR3 DNA sequence: TGTGCCAGCAGTTACGTGGGCCAGGGGCGCTCCTACGAGCAGTACTTC. Protein: CASSYVGQGRSYEQYF.

The chain is built from TRBV5-1 and TRBJ1-2; 8 bases are a match to TRBD1. The J segment lost 8 bases and the V segment lost 5 bases, leaving 11 bases of the junction unmatched. This CDR3 contains 14 residues. Germline CDR1 is SGHRS and CDR2 is YFSETQ. The CDR3 reads CASRVGQGVWGYTF. The DNA for the CDR3 is TGCGCCAGCAGGGTCGGACAGGGAGTCTGGGGCTACACCTTC.

This clonotype occurred many times. V is TRBV24-1 and J is TRBJ2-5; D perhaps matches TRBD1 (6 bases). V was clipped by 9 bases and J by 3 bases, with 13 bases between them. Germline CDR1 and CDR2: KGHDR and SFDVKD. This CDR3 is built from 13 residues. CDR3 residues: CATGFRGEETQYF. In DNA form, the CDR3 reads TGTGCCACCGGGTTCAGGGGAGAAGAGACCCAGTACTTC.

The rearrangement links TRBV11-3 to TRBJ2-4; D call uncertain. V lost 6 bases and J lost 8, with 14 bases in between. Germline V gene data show CDR1 as SGHNT and CDR2 as YENEEA. This CDR3 comprises 13 residues. In nucleotides, the CDR3 is TGTGCCAGCAGTACCCTAGTACGAGACATTCAGTACTTC. This translates into CASSTLVRDIQYF.

At least ten counts were recorded for this clonotype. The V gene is TRBV6-6, the J gene TRBJ2-2, with D maybe TRBD2 (5 bases). Germline V gene lookup returns CDR1 MNHNY and CDR2 SVGAGI (reference sequence). V gave up 7 bases and J gave up 5 bases, with 11 bases separating them. The CDR3 extends over 13 amino acids. The CDR3 DNA reads as TGTGCCAGCACGGGGAGAGAGACCGGGGAGCTGTTTTTT. Amino acid sequence: CASTGRETGELFF.

The chain links TRBV29-1 to TRBJ2-5; 10 bases line up with TRBD2. The J segment lost 3 bases and the V segment lost 2 bases, leaving 6 bases of the junction unmatched. There are 15 residues in the CDR3. From germline, CDR1 is SQVTM and CDR2 ANQGSEA. The CDR3 is CSVESVAGGKETQYF. The CDR3, as DNA: TGCAGCGTTGAATCGGTAGCGGGGGGAAAAGAGACCCAGTACTTC.

J is TRBJ1-3 and V is TRBV7-7; 11 nucleotides agree with TRBD1. This CDR3 spans 15 amino acids. Trimming at V came to 4 bases and at J to 8 bases, leaving 7 bases not matched to a gene. CDR1 and CDR2 (germline): SSHAT, FNYEAQ (reference sequence). In DNA form, the CDR3 reads TGTGCCAGCAGCTACGGGACAGGGGGAGCGGACACCATATATTTT. As protein: CASSYGTGGADTIYF.

In its sample, this clonotype was seen many times. The V gene is TRBV10-3, the J gene TRBJ2-1; D might be TRBD2 (6 bases). Trimming shortened V by 10 bases and J by 8 bases, and 12 bases separated the two germline ends. Germline lookup yields CDR1 ENHRY and CDR2 SYGVKD. CDR3 length: 11 amino acids. CDR3 loop: CATGGPDEQFF. In DNA, the CDR3 is TGTGCCACCGGAGGGCCGGATGAGCAGTTCTTC.

This clonotype occurred many times. J is TRBJ2-1 and V is TRBV5-1; D not resolved. Trimming pared 2 bases from V and 6 bases from J, leaving 24 bases between. From germline, CDR1 is SGHRS and CDR2 YFSETQ. The CDR3 has 18 residues. CDR3 DNA sequence: TGCGCCAGCAGCTTTTATGGGTCCACGTCGGTGTTTGGCAATGAGCAGTTCTTC. Translating gives CASSFYGSTSVFGNEQFF.

The chain recombines TRBV20-1 with TRBJ2-1; D gene unclear. CDR1 and CDR2 from the germline V gene are DFQATT and SNEGSKA (reference sequence). The CDR3 extends over 12 amino acids. The ends were cut back, 5 bases at V and 8 bases at J, with 13 bases in the middle. The CDR3: CSAPSFGDEQFF. Written as DNA, the CDR3 is TGCAGTGCTCCTTCCTTTGGGGATGAGCAGTTCTTC.

This clonotype occurred a few times. The chain recombines TRBV7-2 with TRBJ1-2; 9 bases align to TRBD1. The CDR3 totals 16 residues. CDR1 is SGHTA and CDR2 is FQGNSA in the germline V gene. J was trimmed by 8 bases and V by 5 bases; bases with no gene match: 15. The CDR3 protein is CASSPNPRDRARGYTF. CDR3 nucleotide sequence: TGTGCCAGCAGCCCCAACCCCCGGGACAGGGCTCGCGGCTACACCTTC.

The genes are TRBV18 and TRBJ1-5, with 7 bases aligning to TRBD1. The CDR3 is 16 amino acids. Germline lookup yields CDR1 KGHSH and CDR2 LQKENI. J was trimmed by 1 base and V by 6 bases; bases with no gene match: 9. Here the CDR3 reads CASSIGGGSSNQPQHF. The CDR3 nucleotides are TGTGCCAGCTCGATCGGAGGGGGCAGCAGCAATCAGCCCCAGCATTTT.